This passage covers 27 T cell receptor beta chains from one sample sequenced in a study of blood T cells in healthy people across ages. A sample-barcoded 5' primer and a J-beta primer mix were used in a second PCR of roughly 7 to 11 cycles. Each CDR3 protein is one row after TCRdb ran MiXCR on the 5' RACE reads. The sample consists of over a million distinct CDR3 sequences, around two fifths of them appearing once. The material sequenced was blood. These TCRs come from a woman aged 18-29 years in good health.

This chain connects TRBV10-3 to TRBJ1-2; 8 nucleotides match TRBD1. The CDR3 consists of 14 residues. The ends lost 0 bases at V and 7 bases at J; junction bases unmatched: 4. Germline lookup yields CDR1 ENHRY and CDR2 SYGVKD. In DNA, the CDR3 is TGTGCCATCAGTGAGTCGACCAGGGGGCTTGGCTACACCTTC. It is translated as CAISESTRGLGYTF.

This clonotype has only a few counts. The V call is TRBV10-3, the J call TRBJ2-7; 10 bases map to TRBD2. V shed 8 bases and J 6 bases; nucleotides not matched to a gene: 10. This CDR3 spans 14 amino acids. Germline CDR1 reads ENHRY; CDR2 reads SYGVKD. The CDR3 loop is CAIGDPLAGGEQYF. The CDR3 DNA reads TGTGCCATCGGGGATCCTTTAGCGGGAGGCGAGCAGTACTTC.

This clonotype was seen many times. The chain links TRBV5-6 to TRBJ2-7, with D hard to call. This CDR3 contains 13 residues. Germline V gene sequence: CDR1 SGHDT, CDR2 YYEEEE. Trimming took off 4 bases at V and 2 bases at J, with 10 bases between the two ends. Written as DNA, the CDR3 is TGTGCCAGCAGCGGCTGGGCTACCTACGAGCAGTACTTC. Its translation: CASSGWATYEQYF.

This clonotype showed up just a few times. J is TRBJ2-7 and V is TRBV6-5, with D perhaps matching TRBD2 (6 bases). V gave up 7 bases and J gave up 0 bases, with 19 bases separating them. In germline, CDR1 is MNHEY, CDR2 SVGAGI. The CDR3 extends over 16 amino acids. Here the CDR3 reads CASTLLGGVSSYEQYF. In nucleotides, the CDR3 is TGTGCCAGCACCCTTTTGGGGGGAGTGAGCTCCTACGAGCAGTACTTC.

This clonotype has more than one count but fewer than ten. The chain is built from TRBV7-2 and TRBJ2-1, with TRBD2 matching 14 bases. Germline CDR1 and CDR2: SGHTA and FQGNSA. The CDR3 contains 19 residues. Trimming took 3 bases from V and 9 from J; bases not matched to a gene: 16. The CDR3 sequence: CASSFRHLTSGRARGEQFF. In nucleotides, the CDR3 is TGTGCCAGCAGCTTCCGCCACCTGACTAGCGGGAGGGCCAGGGGTGAGCAGTTCTTC. Combining the CDR3 with reference TRBV7-2 and TRBJ2-1 gives the whole variable domain GAGVSQSPSNKVTEKGKDVELRCDPISGHTALYWYRQSLGQGLEFLIYFQGNSAPDKSGLPSDRFSAERTGGSVSTLTIQRTQQEDSAVYLCASSFRHLTSGRARGEQFFGPGTRLTVL.

The V and J genes are TRBV5-5 and TRBJ2-3, with no clear D. Trimming took off 4 bases at V and 5 bases at J, with 17 bases between the two ends. CDR3 size: 15 residues. CDR1 is SGHKS, CDR2 YYEKEE, per germline (reference sequence). CDR3 residues: CASSQSLWGGDTQYF. The CDR3 coding sequence is TGTGCCAGCAGCCAATCACTCTGGGGTGGAGATACGCAGTATTTT.

The V gene is TRBV29-1, the J gene TRBJ1-2; TRBD1 is a possible D gene (5 bases). CDR3 size: 11 residues. CDR1 is SQVTM and CDR2 is ANQGSEA in the germline V gene. The V and J ends lost 7 bases and 4 bases respectively, with 10 bases between them. CDR3 nucleotide sequence: TGCAGCGCAACGACAGCCTATGGCTACACCTTC. This codes for CSATTAYGYTF.

The J gene is TRBJ1-2, the V gene TRBV20-1; D is unresolved. CDR1 and CDR2 from the germline V gene are DFQATT and SNEGSKA (reference sequence). Trimming took 3 bases from V and 2 from J, leaving 13 bases between them. The CDR3 is 14 residues long. This CDR3 reads CSASSALPNYGYTF. The CDR3 coding sequence is TGCAGTGCTAGCAGCGCGCTGCCGAACTATGGCTACACCTTC.

The chain is built from TRBV12-3 or TRBV12-4 and TRBJ2-7, with 12 nucleotides matching TRBD2. V dropped 6 bases and J dropped 2; count of bases not matched to a gene: 8. This CDR3 is built from 16 residues. The CDR3 region has the DNA TGTGCCAGCAGCCGGACTAGCGGGGCCTACCCCTACGAGCAGTACTTC. Its protein is CASSRTSGAYPYEQYF.

This clonotype was seen more than once but under ten times. The V call is TRBV5-1, the J call TRBJ1-1; D is perhaps TRBD1 (6 bases). CDR1 SGHRS and CDR2 YFSETQ come from the germline V gene. The CDR3 runs to 14 residues. V lost 3 bases to trimming and J lost 3 bases, with 12 bases between them. The CDR3 spells CASSYGQGHTEAFF. For the CDR3, the DNA is TGCGCCAGCAGCTACGGGCAGGGGCACACTGAAGCTTTCTTT.

The chain recombines TRBV5-1 with TRBJ1-1; D remains unclear. CDR3 length: 14 amino acids. CDR1 is SGHRS, CDR2 YFSETQ, per germline. The V end lost 4 bases, the J end lost 11 bases, and 21 bases lay between the germline ends. CDR3 residues: CASSLDSTARDAFF. The CDR3 DNA reads as TGCGCCAGCAGCCTAGATTCGACGGCTCGAGACGCTTTCTTT.

The table lists this clonotype with a count of one. One junction end disagrees with the germline gene, perhaps due to a read error. This chain links TRBV12-3 or TRBV12-4 with TRBJ2-7; 7 nucleotides match TRBD2. The CDR3 is 15 amino acids. Here the CDR3 reads CANSEAGYYTYEQYF. In DNA form, the CDR3 reads TGTGCCAACAGTGAAGCGGGATACTACACCTACGAGCAGTACTTC.

As regards this clonotype: A read error may account for a junction end that differs from germline. The J gene is TRBJ2-3, the V gene TRBV5-6; D gene unclear. This CDR3 is 17 amino acids long. Germline CDR1 SGHDT, CDR2 YYEEEE. The CDR3 reads CANSSLGLLSDADTQYF. The CDR3 DNA sequence: TGTGCCAACAGCTCTCTGGGTCTGTTGTCAGACGCAGATACGCAGTATTTT. The variable domain in full, completed from reference TRBV5-6 and TRBJ2-3, reads DAGVTQSPTHLIKTRGQQVTLRCSPKSGHDTVSWYQQALGQGPQFIFQYYEEEERQRGNFPDRFSGHQFPNYSSELNVNALLLGDSALYLCANSSLGLLSDADTQYFGPGTRLTVL.

V gene TRBV5-1 combines with J gene TRBJ1-1; D gene unclear. Per the germline V gene, CDR1 is SGHRS and CDR2 is YFSETQ. This CDR3 is 14 amino acids long. V gave up 5 bases and J gave up 0 bases, with 11 bases separating them. Written as DNA, the CDR3 is TGCGCCAGCAGACATAGACCGTTGAACACTGAAGCTTTCTTT. Protein product: CASRHRPLNTEAFF.

The table lists this clonotype with a few counts. This chain connects TRBV28 to TRBJ1-5, with TRBD1 as a possible D gene (5 bases). This CDR3 has 14 amino acids. V was trimmed by 7 bases and J by 4 bases, leaving 14 bases between them. Germline CDR1 MDHEN, CDR2 SYDVKM. DNA for the CDR3: TGTGCCAGCATCCCAGGGACGGGGAATCAGCCCCAGCATTTT. Protein: CASIPGTGNQPQHF.

About this clonotype itself: The germline gene is not matched at one end of the junction; a read error may be the cause. V and J are TRBV7-9 and TRBJ2-3; 9 nucleotides match TRBD2. This CDR3 has 15 residues. Germline-derived CDR1 and CDR2 are SEHNR and FQNEAQ (reference sequence). The CDR3 spells CASSPLAGEADTRYF. The CDR3 nucleotides are TGTGCCAGCAGCCCATTAGCGGGAGAAGCAGATACGCGGTATTTT.

This clonotype showed up just a few times. In nucleotides, the CDR3 is TGCGCCAGCAGCTTCGTCCCAGGGGGAGAGCAGCCCCAGCATTTT. Translated: CASSFVPGGEQPQHF. The gene calls are TRBV5-1 and TRBJ1-5; the match to TRBD1 covers 7 bases. The CDR3 runs to 15 residues. Trimming cost V 2 bases and J 7 bases; bases outside gene matches: 9. The germline CDR1 and CDR2 sequences are SGHRS and YFSETQ.

The chain links TRBV20-1 to TRBJ1-3, with D hard to call. CDR3 length equals 17 residues. The V end was cut by 1 base, the J end by 0 bases, with 16 bases between. Germline V gene lookup returns CDR1 DFQATT and CDR2 SNEGSKA (reference sequence). Written as DNA, the CDR3 is TGCAGTGCTAGAGCCCCTCTGGAATCCTACTCTGGAAACACCATATATTTT. Its protein is CSARAPLESYSGNTIYF.

This clonotype turned up a few times. The rearrangement joins TRBV28 to TRBJ2-1; TRBD1 agrees at 8 bases. V lost 5 bases to trimming and J lost 6 bases; unmatched junction nucleotides: 12. This CDR3 has 16 amino acids. CDR1 is MDHEN and CDR2 is SYDVKM in the germline V gene. CDR3 bases: TGTGCCAGCAGTCCGGGGGACAGGATGATACTCAATGAGCAGTTCTTC. Residues: CASSPGDRMILNEQFF.

V usage is TRBV12-3 or TRBV12-4 and J usage is TRBJ2-6; D remains unclear. Trimming removed 0 bases at V and 3 bases at J, with 9 bases between. The CDR3 totals 16 residues. Written as DNA, the CDR3 is TGTGCCAGCAGTTTAGCCCGGCGCGTTGGGGCCAACGTCCTGACTTTC. Translation: CASSLARRVGANVLTF.

V and J are TRBV5-6 and TRBJ1-6; a weak D match, TRBD1 (6 bases). The germline V and J ends were trimmed by 2 bases and 5 bases, with 11 bases remaining between them. The length of the CDR3 is 15 residues. Looked up from germline, CDR1 is SGHDT and CDR2 is YYEEEE. The DNA for the CDR3 is TGTGCCAGCAGCTTCACAGGGACCGATAATTCACCCCTCCACTTT. This sequence encodes CASSFTGTDNSPLHF.

CDR3 coding DNA: TGCAGTGCTAGACTGGCCCCGCCGGGAGACTACAATGAGCAGTACTTC. This sequence encodes CSARLAPPGDYNEQYF. The chain carries TRBV20-1 and TRBJ2-1; tentative D call: TRBD2 (6 bases). The J call may not be correct, given that the DNA end is closer to TRBJ2-7. The CDR3 runs 16 residues. Germline CDR1 and CDR2: DFQATT and SNEGSKA (reference sequence).

V usage is TRBV27 and J usage is TRBJ2-2; D may correspond to TRBD1 or TRBD2 (6 bases each). The CDR3 runs to 13 residues. CDR1 and CDR2 from the germline V gene are MNHEY and SMNVEV (reference sequence). V shed 6 bases and J shed 7 bases, with 12 bases lying between them. The CDR3 DNA follows: TGTGCCAGCAGGGCGAGGGGGGTCGGGGAGCTGTTTTTT. Amino acids: CASRARGVGELFF.

The rearrangement joins TRBV10-3 to TRBJ1-1, with D tentatively TRBD1 (5 bases). The germline gives CDR1 ENHRY, CDR2 SYGVKD. With 7 bases removed from V and 4 bases from J, the gap between germline ends came to 16 bases. The CDR3 extends over 14 amino acids. CDR3 DNA: TGTGCCATCACCCAGGGAGGGGTCGGCACTGAAGCTTTCTTT. Translation: CAITQGGVGTEAFF.

This clonotype appeared once. The V and J genes are TRBV2 and TRBJ2-7, with a tentative D call TRBD1 (6 bases). V lost 8 bases to trimming and J lost 0 bases, with 14 bases between them. Per the germline V gene, CDR1 is SNHLY and CDR2 is FYNNEI. This CDR3 has 14 amino acids. The CDR3 DNA sequence: TGTGCCAGCTTACCGGGACACGACTCCTACGAGCAGTACTTC. Amino acid sequence: CASLPGHDSYEQYF.

The table lists this clonotype with a few counts. The V call is TRBV9, the J call TRBJ2-3; 7 bases agree with TRBD1. The J segment lost 2 bases and the V segment lost 3 bases, leaving 6 bases of the junction unmatched. Germline V gene sequence: CDR1 SGDLS, CDR2 YYNGEE. The CDR3 consists of 15 residues. Written as DNA, the CDR3 is TGTGCCAGCAGCGATCCGGGACAGTACACAGATACGCAGTATTTT. Translating it yields CASSDPGQYTDTQYF.

V is TRBV20-1 and J is TRBJ2-2; 12 bases are shared with TRBD2. The CDR3 is 17 residues long. V lost 0 bases and J lost 7; bases outside the gene matches: 9. Germline loops: CDR1 DFQATT, CDR2 SNEGSKA (reference sequence). This CDR3 is CSARDWASGRANGELFF. The CDR3 nucleotides are TGCAGTGCTAGAGATTGGGCTAGCGGGAGGGCTAACGGGGAGCTGTTTTTT.